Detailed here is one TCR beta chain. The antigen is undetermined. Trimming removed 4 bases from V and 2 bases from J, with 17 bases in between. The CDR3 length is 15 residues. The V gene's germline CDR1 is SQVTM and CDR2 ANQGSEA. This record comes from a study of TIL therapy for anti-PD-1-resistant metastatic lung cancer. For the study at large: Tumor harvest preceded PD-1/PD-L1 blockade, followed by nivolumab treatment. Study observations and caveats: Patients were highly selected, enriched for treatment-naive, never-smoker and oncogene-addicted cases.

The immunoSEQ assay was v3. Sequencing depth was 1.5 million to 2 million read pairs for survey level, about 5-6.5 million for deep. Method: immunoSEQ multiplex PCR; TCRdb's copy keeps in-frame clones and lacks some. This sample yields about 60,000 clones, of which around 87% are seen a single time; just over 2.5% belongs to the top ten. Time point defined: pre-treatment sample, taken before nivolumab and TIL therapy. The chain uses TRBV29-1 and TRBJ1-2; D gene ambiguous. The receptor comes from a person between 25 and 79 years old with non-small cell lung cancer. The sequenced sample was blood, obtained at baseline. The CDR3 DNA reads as TGCAGCGTTGCAATTCAAGGCGTAATAAACTATGGCTACACCTTC. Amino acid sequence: CSVAIQGVINYGYTF.